These 11 T cell receptor beta chains were all obtained from the same sample, sequenced in a study of blood T cell repertoires in COVID-19 (dated by TCRdb to 2019 to 2021). Library construction relied on the immunoSEQ multiplex PCR assay. Imported from immuneACCESS, the table was reduced by TCRdb to in-frame sequences with V and J called. These copies leave out some clones; in studies compared against another copy, an unresolved V gene accounts for under half, and the cause of the remainder is not known. The table for this sample lists about 230,000 clones; roughly 84% of them were counted only once. The top ten clones comprise more than 25% of the sample. The material sequenced was peripheral blood. These receptors all come from a man aged 35 to 55 with acute or convalescent COVID-19.

This clone has just a few counts. The rearrangement uses TRBV7-9 and TRBJ2-3, with D possibly TRBD2 on 5 matching bases. Germline V gene lookup returns CDR1 SEHNR and CDR2 FQNEAQ (reference sequence). The CDR3 sequence is 12 residues long. Trimming stripped 3 bases from V and 8 bases from J, with 9 bases between. The CDR3 loop is CASSFVEGTQYF. CDR3 sequence (DNA): TGTGCCAGCAGCTTTGTAGAGGGTACGCAGTATTTT.

In DNA form, the CDR3 reads TGCGCCAGCAGTGAGAGTTGGGAGTACGAGCAGTACTTC. It is translated as CASSESWEYEQYF. The chain recombines TRBV10-2 with TRBJ2-7; D perhaps matches TRBD2 (5 bases). Germline V CDR1 and CDR2: WSHSY, SAAADI. V dropped 2 bases and J dropped 4 bases, with 9 bases sitting between them. This CDR3 comprises 13 residues.

At least ten counts were recorded for this clone. This sequence joins TRBV11-2 and TRBJ2-7, with D maybe TRBD2 (6 bases). The CDR3 covers 13 residues. CDR1 SGHAT and CDR2 FQNNGV come from the germline V gene. The V end was cut by 0 bases, the J end by 12 bases, with 15 bases between. The CDR3 sequence: CASSLDLPGVPYF. CDR3 in DNA: TGTGCCAGCAGCTTAGACCTCCCGGGGGTTCCGTACTTC.

The gene calls are TRBV7-6 and TRBJ1-1; D is unresolved. CDR1 is SGHVS, CDR2 FNYEAQ, per germline. The CDR3 runs to 12 residues. V lost 5 bases to trimming and J lost 1 base, with 5 bases between them. The chain's CDR3 is CASSPSNTEAFF. Written as DNA, the CDR3 is TGTGCCAGCAGCCCCTCGAACACTGAAGCTTTCTTT.

The CDR3 loop is CASSQGRTSGLSYEQYF. The CDR3 DNA is TGTGCCAGCAGCCAAGGAAGGACTAGCGGTCTCTCCTACGAGCAGTACTTC. This chain connects TRBV4-2 to TRBJ2-7, with TRBD2 matching 10 bases. Germline-derived CDR1 and CDR2 are LGHNA and YNFKEQ. The CDR3 runs to 17 residues. V lost 1 base, J lost 0 bases, and 6 bases stayed unmatched.

The chain carries TRBV25-1 and TRBJ1-6; D unclear. CDR3 length equals 13 residues. Germline values: CDR1 MGHDK, CDR2 SYGVNS. V was shortened by 4 bases and J by 9 bases, with 10 bases between the two germline ends. The CDR3 coding sequence is TGTGCCAGCAGTGCGGGCGGGTCTTCACCCCTCCACTTT. Residues: CASSAGGSSPLHF.

The chain joins TRBV3-1 (or the pseudogene TRBV3-2) to TRBJ1-1, with unresolved D. V lost 1 base to trimming and J lost 4 bases, with 7 bases between them. CDR1 and CDR2 (germline): LGHDT, YNNKEL (reference sequence). CDR3 length: 13 amino acids. The CDR3 loop reads CASSQVLSTEAFF. Here the CDR3 DNA reads TGTGCCAGCAGCCAAGTATTGAGCACTGAAGCTTTCTTT.

The chain joins TRBV7-2 to TRBJ1-1; weak D call: TRBD1 (6 bases). CDR3 length: 14 amino acids. CDR1 is SGHTA, CDR2 FQGNSA, per germline. V shed 1 base and J shed 10 bases, with 16 bases lying between them. CDR3 nucleotides: TGTGCCAGCAGCTTAGATCGGGCAGGGGTGAGAGCTTTCTTT. It translates to CASSLDRAGVRAFF.

The chain links TRBV18 to TRBJ1-1; the D gene is possibly TRBD1 (6 bases). The CDR3 has 14 residues. V was pared by 4 bases and J by 1 base, with 10 bases between. Per the germline V gene, CDR1 is KGHSH and CDR2 is LQKENI. The CDR3 DNA follows: TGTGCCAGCTCACAGACAGGTGGGAACACTGAAGCTTTCTTT. Its translation is CASSQTGGNTEAFF.

This clone was detected only once. V and J are TRBV7-2 and TRBJ2-3, with no clear D. CDR3 length: 13 amino acids. The V gene's germline CDR1 is SGHTA and CDR2 FQGNSA. V lost 1 base and J 2 bases, leaving 4 bases between the germline ends. As DNA, the CDR3 is TGTGCCAGCAGCTTAGGACACACAGATACGCAGTATTTT. Protein product: CASSLGHTDTQYF.

This clone was detected only once. This sequence joins TRBV2 and TRBJ1-2, with D possibly being TRBD1 (5 bases). V lost 2 bases and J lost 5, with 9 bases in between. The V gene's germline CDR1 is SNHLY and CDR2 FYNNEI. The CDR3 is 13 amino acids. Here the CDR3 DNA reads TGTGCCAGCAGTGAACGCAGGGCTTATGGCTACACCTTC. Translated: CASSERRAYGYTF.